A single sample is the source of the 18 T cell receptor beta chains below, sequenced in a study of T cell responses to AZD1222 COVID-19 vaccine. The table came from immunoSEQ multiplex PCR; TCRdb's copy has only in-frame clones and leaves some out. This sample has about 95,000 clones, with around 90% found just once. Sequences were derived from peripheral blood, sampled on day 0 of AZD1222 vaccination. These receptors were obtained from an adult in good health.

The V gene is TRBV6-5, the J gene TRBJ2-3; D is possibly TRBD2 (5 bases). This CDR3 region has 15 residues. V dropped 5 bases and J dropped 4 bases, with 16 bases sitting between them. Germline V gene lookup returns CDR1 MNHEY and CDR2 SVGAGI. CDR3 region: CASSLRNEGPDTQYF. CDR3 DNA sequence: TGTGCCAGCAGTCTAAGGAACGAGGGCCCAGATACGCAGTATTTT.

The chain recombines TRBV5-6 with TRBJ1-5; D gene uncertain. The CDR3 runs to 14 residues. Trimming took 1 base from V and 7 from J, leaving 12 bases between them. Per germline, CDR1 SGHDT and CDR2 YYEEEE. DNA of the CDR3: TGTGCCAGCAGCTTGTCCGGGTTGGGACAGCCCCAGCATTTT. This gives the protein CASSLSGLGQPQHF. Using reference TRBV5-6 and TRBJ1-5 for the parts outside the CDR3, the full variable domain is DAGVTQSPTHLIKTRGQQVTLRCSPKSGHDTVSWYQQALGQGPQFIFQYYEEEERQRGNFPDRFSGHQFPNYSSELNVNALLLGDSALYLCASSLSGLGQPQHFGDGTRLSIL.

In its sample, this clone was seen once. The chain uses TRBV25-1 and TRBJ1-1; D unresolved. The length of the CDR3 is 15 residues. V was pared by 4 bases and J by 1 base, with 13 bases between. Germline CDR1 and CDR2: MGHDK and SYGVNS. The CDR3 nucleotides read TGTGCCAGCAGTGCCCCCGCGGGGAGGAACACTGAAGCTTTCTTT. Protein product: CASSAPAGRNTEAFF. Looking up the rest from reference TRBV25-1 and TRBJ1-1 gives the full variable domain: EADIYQTPRYLVIGTGKKITLECSQTMGHDKMYWYQQDPGMELHLIHYSYGVNSTEKGDLSSESTVSRIRTEHFPLTLESARPSHTSQYLCASSAPAGRNTEAFFGQGTRLTVV.

The sample holds a few counts of this clone. This rearrangement joins TRBV5-8 to TRBJ1-3; no firm D call. Germline values: CDR1 SGHTS, CDR2 YDEGEE. The length of the CDR3 is 11 residues. Trimming shortened V by 10 bases and J by 1 base, and 6 bases separated the two germline ends. The CDR3 loop reads CACLSGNTIYF. The CDR3 DNA reads as TGTGCCTGCCTTTCTGGAAACACCATATATTTT.

This rearrangement joins TRBV11-2 to TRBJ1-2; tentative D call: TRBD1 (5 bases). V was trimmed by 6 bases and J by 4 bases, leaving 12 bases between them. CDR1 is SGHAT, CDR2 FQNNGV, per germline. The CDR3 totals 13 residues. This chain's CDR3 is CASRGGEAYGYTF. CDR3 DNA sequence: TGTGCCAGCAGGGGAGGGGAGGCCTATGGCTACACCTTC.

The gene calls are TRBV29-1 and TRBJ2-7; 9 positions match TRBD1. Unmatched junction bases numbered 10, after V lost 5 bases and J lost 2 bases. The CDR3 totals 15 residues. The germline V gene has CDR1 SQVTM and CDR2 ANQGSEA. The CDR3 region has the DNA TGCAGCGTTATAACCGGGACAGGGTTTACCTACGAGCAGTACTTC. Translating gives CSVITGTGFTYEQYF.

The genes are TRBV19 and TRBJ2-2; D could derive from TRBD1 or TRBD2 (5 bases each). Germline V gives CDR1 LNHDA, CDR2 SQIVND (reference sequence). This CDR3 is 16 amino acids long. V was cut by 3 bases and J by 2 bases, with 13 bases left in between. This CDR3 is CASSIPGQPNTGELFF. The DNA for the CDR3 is TGTGCCAGTAGTATTCCGGGGCAACCTAACACCGGGGAGCTGTTTTTT.

J is TRBJ2-1 and V is TRBV29-1, with 9 bases fitting TRBD1. Germline V gene sequence: CDR1 SQVTM, CDR2 ANQGSEA. V lost 6 bases, J lost 7 bases, and 10 bases stayed unmatched. The CDR3 covers 14 residues. The CDR3 DNA follows: TGCAGCGTCCCAAGGGACAGGGACGGAAATGAGCAGTTCTTC. Translating gives CSVPRDRDGNEQFF.

The chain is built from TRBV7-2 and TRBJ2-3, with 12 bases aligning to TRBD2. The CDR3 is 16 residues long. The ends lost 4 bases at V and 0 bases at J; junction bases unmatched: 2. CDR1 and CDR2 from the germline V gene are SGHTA and FQGNSA. The CDR3 loop is CASSWTSGASTDTQYF. CDR3 in DNA: TGTGCCAGCAGCTGGACTAGCGGGGCTAGCACAGATACGCAGTATTTT.

CDR3 region: CASSTDVYEQYF. CDR3 DNA: TGTGCCAGCAGCACGGACGTCTACGAGCAGTACTTC. The genes are TRBV5-5 and TRBJ2-7, with D uncertain. Germline lookup yields CDR1 SGHKS and CDR2 YYEKEE (reference sequence). The CDR3 contains 12 residues. Trimming cost V 4 bases and J 3 bases, with 8 bases left between them.

In this sample, this clone turned up once. The chain has TRBV9 and TRBJ1-1; no firm D call. The CDR3 is 15 residues long. CDR1 SGDLS and CDR2 YYNGEE come from the germline V gene. The germline V and J ends were trimmed by 4 bases and 3 bases, with 16 bases remaining between them. The CDR3 nucleotides are TGTGCCAGCAGCATTAGTGGATCCATGGACACTGAAGCTTTCTTT. Residues: CASSISGSMDTEAFF.

J is TRBJ1-1 and V is TRBV29-1; D not certain. Trimming took off 7 bases at V and 3 bases at J, with 9 bases between the two ends. Germline loops: CDR1 SQVTM, CDR2 ANQGSEA. The CDR3 sequence is 11 residues long. CDR3 protein: CSGSIDTEAFF. In nucleotides, the CDR3 is TGCAGCGGATCAATCGACACTGAAGCTTTCTTT. Drawing the rest from reference TRBV29-1 and TRBJ1-1, the complete variable domain is SAVISQKPSRDICQRGTSLTIQCQVDSQVTMMFWYRQQPGQSLTLIATANQGSEATYESGFVIDKFPISRPNLTFSTLTVSNMSPEDSSIYLCSGSIDTEAFFGQGTRLTVV.

This clone appeared a few times. This chain joins TRBV5-6 and TRBJ1-4; tentative D call: TRBD1 (5 bases). V dropped 4 bases and J dropped 0 bases, with 16 bases sitting between them. Germline loops: CDR1 SGHDT, CDR2 YYEEEE. The CDR3 runs 17 residues. This CDR3 is CASSRRDLGATNEKLFF. CDR3 coding DNA: TGTGCCAGCAGCCGCCGGGACCTCGGAGCAACTAATGAAAAACTGTTTTTT.

V usage is TRBV13 and J usage is TRBJ2-1; possibly TRBD2 for D (7 bases). This CDR3 comprises 16 residues. Deletions cut 5 bases from V and 9 bases from J, with 23 bases between. CDR1 is PRHDT, CDR2 FYEKMQ, per germline (reference sequence). Here the CDR3 DNA reads TGTGCCAGCAGCCCCGCCTTGGGTGGGGGGGCTACTGAGCAGTTCTTC. Protein product: CASSPALGGGATEQFF.

The chain recombines TRBV16 with TRBJ1-1, with D perhaps matching TRBD1 (5 bases). V was shortened by 4 bases and J by 4 bases, with 10 bases between the two germline ends. CDR1 KGHSY and CDR2 FQNENV come from the germline V gene. There are 13 residues in the CDR3. The CDR3 sequence: CASSLAGGTEAFF. The CDR3 nucleotides are TGTGCCAGCAGCCTCGCGGGGGGCACTGAAGCTTTCTTT.

The CDR3 coding sequence is TGTGCCAGCAGATTGGGGGGCTGGACTGAAGCTTTCTTT. Translating it yields CASRLGGWTEAFF. The V call is TRBV28, the J call TRBJ1-1; TRBD1 is a possible D gene (6 bases). The CDR3 has 13 residues. Trimming left V 6 bases short and J 5 bases short, with 13 bases between. CDR1 MDHEN and CDR2 SYDVKM come from the germline V gene.

The gene calls are TRBV27 and TRBJ2-2; D gene unclear. Germline values: CDR1 MNHEY, CDR2 SMNVEV (reference sequence). V lost 0 bases and J lost 2, with 7 bases in between. CDR3 length equals 15 residues. CDR3 in DNA: TGTGCCAGCAGTTTATCGGGATATAACACCGGGGAGCTGTTTTTT. It translates to CASSLSGYNTGELFF.

V and J are TRBV4-2 and TRBJ2-5; 9 bases agree with TRBD1. Germline lookup yields CDR1 LGHNA and CDR2 YNFKEQ. The length of the CDR3 is 15 residues. J was trimmed by 4 bases and V by 4 bases; bases with no gene match: 7. The CDR3 reads CASSRTDRGLETQYF. The CDR3 nucleotides read TGTGCCAGCAGCCGGACGGACAGGGGATTAGAGACCCAGTACTTC.